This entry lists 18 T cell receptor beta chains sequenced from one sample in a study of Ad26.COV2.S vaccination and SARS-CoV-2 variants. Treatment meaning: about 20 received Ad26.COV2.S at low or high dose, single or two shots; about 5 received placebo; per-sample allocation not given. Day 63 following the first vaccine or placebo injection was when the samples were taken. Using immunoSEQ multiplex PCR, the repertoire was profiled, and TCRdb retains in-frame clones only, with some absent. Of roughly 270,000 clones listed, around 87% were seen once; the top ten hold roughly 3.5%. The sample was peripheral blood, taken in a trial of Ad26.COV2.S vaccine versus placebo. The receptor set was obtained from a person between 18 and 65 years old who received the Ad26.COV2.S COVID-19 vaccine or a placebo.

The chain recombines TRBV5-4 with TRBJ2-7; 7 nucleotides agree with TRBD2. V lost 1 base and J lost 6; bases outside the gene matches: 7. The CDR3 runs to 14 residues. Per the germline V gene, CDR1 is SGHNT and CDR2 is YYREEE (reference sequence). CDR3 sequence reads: CASSLSGLAAEQYF. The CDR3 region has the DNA TGTGCCAGCAGCTTGTCGGGCCTAGCGGCCGAGCAGTACTTC.

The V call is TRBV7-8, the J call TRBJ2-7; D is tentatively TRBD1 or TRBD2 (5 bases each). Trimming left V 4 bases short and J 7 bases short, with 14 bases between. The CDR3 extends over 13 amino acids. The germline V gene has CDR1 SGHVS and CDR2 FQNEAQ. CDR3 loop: CASSSRKEGEQYF. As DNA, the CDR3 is TGTGCCAGCAGCTCCCGGAAAGAGGGGGAGCAGTACTTC.

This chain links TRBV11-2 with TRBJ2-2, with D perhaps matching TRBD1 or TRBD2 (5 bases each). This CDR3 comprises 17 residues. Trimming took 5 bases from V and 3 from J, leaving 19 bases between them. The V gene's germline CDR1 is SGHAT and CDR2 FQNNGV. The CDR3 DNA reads TGTGCCAGCAGCCGATTGGAGGCAGGGATGGACACCGGGGAGCTGTTTTTT. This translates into CASSRLEAGMDTGELFF. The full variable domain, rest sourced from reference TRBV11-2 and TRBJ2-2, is EAGVAQSPRYKIIEKRQSVAFWCNPISGHATLYWYQQILGQGPKLLIQFQNNGVVDDSQLPKDRFSAERLKGVDSTLKIQPAKLEDSAVYLCASSRLEAGMDTGELFFGEGSRLTVL.

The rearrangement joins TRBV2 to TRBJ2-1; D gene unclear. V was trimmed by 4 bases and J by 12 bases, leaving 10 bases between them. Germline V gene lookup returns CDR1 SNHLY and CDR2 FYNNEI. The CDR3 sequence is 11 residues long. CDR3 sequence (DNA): TGTGCCAGCAGTGGGGTCGAAGGGCAGTTCTTC. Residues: CASSGVEGQFF.

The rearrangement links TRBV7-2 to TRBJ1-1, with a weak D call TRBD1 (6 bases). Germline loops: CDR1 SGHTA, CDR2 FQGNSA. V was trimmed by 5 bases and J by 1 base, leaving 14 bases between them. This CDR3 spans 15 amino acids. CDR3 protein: CASSPTVRGNTEAFF. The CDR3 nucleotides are TGTGCCAGCAGCCCTACAGTCAGGGGGAACACTGAAGCTTTCTTT.

For the CDR3, the DNA is TGCGCCAGCAGCCAAATTAAAGATCGGGAGACCCAGTACTTC. It codes for CASSQIKDRETQYF. The chain combines TRBV4-1 with TRBJ2-5; D is unclear. Trimming took off 2 bases at V and 5 bases at J, with 12 bases between the two ends. The CDR3 length is 14 residues. Looked up from germline, CDR1 is MGHRA and CDR2 is YSYEKL.

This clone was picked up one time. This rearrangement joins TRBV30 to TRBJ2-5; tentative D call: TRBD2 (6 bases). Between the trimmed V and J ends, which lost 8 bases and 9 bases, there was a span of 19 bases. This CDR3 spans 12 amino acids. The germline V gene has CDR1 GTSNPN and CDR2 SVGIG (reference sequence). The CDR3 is CALQPGPGAQYF. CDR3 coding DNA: TGTGCCCTGCAGCCCGGTCCGGGGGCCCAGTACTTC.

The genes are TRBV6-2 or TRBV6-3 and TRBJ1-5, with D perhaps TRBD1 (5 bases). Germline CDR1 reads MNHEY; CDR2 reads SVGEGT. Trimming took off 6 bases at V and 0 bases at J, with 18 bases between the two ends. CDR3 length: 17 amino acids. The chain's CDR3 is CASSLSVGGGSNQPQHF. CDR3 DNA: TGTGCCAGCAGCCTATCAGTTGGGGGGGGTAGCAATCAGCCCCAGCATTTT.

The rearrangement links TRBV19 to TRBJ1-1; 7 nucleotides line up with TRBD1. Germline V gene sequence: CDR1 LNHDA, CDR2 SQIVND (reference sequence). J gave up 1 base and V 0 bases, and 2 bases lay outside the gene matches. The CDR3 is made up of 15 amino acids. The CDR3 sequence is CASSIEGQPNTEAFF. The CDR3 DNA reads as TGTGCCAGTAGTATAGAGGGACAGCCGAACACTGAAGCTTTCTTT.

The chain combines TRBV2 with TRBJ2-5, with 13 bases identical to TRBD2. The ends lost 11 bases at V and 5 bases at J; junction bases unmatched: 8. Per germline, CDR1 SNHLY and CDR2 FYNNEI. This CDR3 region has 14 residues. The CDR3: CAGTSGVSLETQYF. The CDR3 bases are TGTGCCGGGACTAGCGGGGTCTCTCTGGAGACCCAGTACTTC.

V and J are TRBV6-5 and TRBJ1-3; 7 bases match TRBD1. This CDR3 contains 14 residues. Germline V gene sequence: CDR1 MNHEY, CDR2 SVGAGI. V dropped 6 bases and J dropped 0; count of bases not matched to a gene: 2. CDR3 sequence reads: CASSAGGSGNTIYF. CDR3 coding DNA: TGTGCCAGCAGCGCAGGGGGCTCTGGAAACACCATATATTTT.

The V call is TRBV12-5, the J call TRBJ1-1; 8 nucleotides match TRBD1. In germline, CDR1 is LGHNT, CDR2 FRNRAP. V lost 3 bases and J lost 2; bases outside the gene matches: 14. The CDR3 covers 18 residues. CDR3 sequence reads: CASGFLPMGDRGNTEAFF. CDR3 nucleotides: TGTGCTAGTGGTTTCCTACCGATGGGCGACAGGGGAAACACTGAAGCTTTCTTT.

CDR3 in amino acids: CATSAHDSNQPQHF. The CDR3 DNA sequence: TGTGCCACCAGTGCCCACGATAGCAATCAGCCCCAGCATTTT. The rearrangement joins TRBV24-1 to TRBJ1-5; D uncertain. The CDR3 contains 14 residues. CDR1 is KGHDR, CDR2 SFDVKD, per germline. The V gene lost 5 bases and the J gene lost 0 bases, with 7 bases spanning the gap.

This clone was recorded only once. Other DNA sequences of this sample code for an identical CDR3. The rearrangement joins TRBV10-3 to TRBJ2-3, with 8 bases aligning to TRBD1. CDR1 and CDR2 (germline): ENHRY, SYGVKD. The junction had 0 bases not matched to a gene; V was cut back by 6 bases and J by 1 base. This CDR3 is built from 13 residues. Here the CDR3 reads CAIRQGGTDTQYF. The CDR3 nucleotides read TGTGCCATCAGACAGGGGGGCACAGATACGCAGTATTTT.

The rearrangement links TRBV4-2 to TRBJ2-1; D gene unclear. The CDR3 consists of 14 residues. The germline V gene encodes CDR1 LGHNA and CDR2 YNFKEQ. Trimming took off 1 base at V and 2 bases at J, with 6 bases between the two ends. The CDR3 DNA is TGTGCCAGCAGCCAAGGGGTTCCCTACAATGAGCAGTTCTTC. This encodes CASSQGVPYNEQFF.

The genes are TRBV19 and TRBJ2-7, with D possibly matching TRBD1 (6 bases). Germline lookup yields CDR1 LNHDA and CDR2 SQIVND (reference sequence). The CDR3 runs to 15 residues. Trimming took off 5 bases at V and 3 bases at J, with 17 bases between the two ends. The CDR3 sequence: CASSPLEAGDYEQYF. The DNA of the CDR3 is TGTGCCAGTAGTCCATTAGAGGCAGGGGACTACGAGCAGTACTTC.

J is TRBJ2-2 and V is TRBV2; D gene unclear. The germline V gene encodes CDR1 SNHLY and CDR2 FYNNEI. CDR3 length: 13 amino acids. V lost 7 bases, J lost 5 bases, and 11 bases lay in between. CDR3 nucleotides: TGTGCCAGCACCGCGTTGGCTACCGGGGAGCTGTTTTTT. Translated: CASTALATGELFF. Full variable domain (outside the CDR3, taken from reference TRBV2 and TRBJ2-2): EPEVTQTPSHQVTQMGQEVILRCVPISNHLYFYWYRQILGQKVEFLVSFYNNEISEKSEIFDDQFSVERPDGSNFTLKIRSTKLEDSAMYFCASTALATGELFFGEGSRLTVL.

In DNA form, the CDR3 reads TGTGCCAGCAGCGGTCATTCTGGAAACACCATATATTTT. It codes for CASSGHSGNTIYF. The chain carries TRBV9 and TRBJ1-3; the D is unclear. V shed 3 bases and J shed 1 base, with 5 bases lying between them. This CDR3 spans 13 amino acids. CDR1 and CDR2 from the germline V gene are SGDLS and YYNGEE.